This TCR beta chain was documented in a study of cytomegalovirus exposure and HLA in healthy donors. Whole-study context: The early release's HLA-typed donors yielded some 85 million unique TCRs.

Primers: 60 Vbeta forward and 13 Jbeta reverse. Using immunoSEQ multiplex PCR, the repertoire was profiled, and TCRdb retains in-frame clones only, with some absent. The sample shows approximately 88,000 clones, 55% to 75% of them seen only once. Points from the study as a whole: There were approximately 150 TCR beta chains listed as cytomegalovirus-associated.

Concerning this clone: Its target is unknown.

This TCR derives from a man aged 55 to 70 in good health and CMV-seronegative. Specimen: PBMCs.

Here the CDR3 reads CASSEGGQTQETQYF. CDR3 coding DNA: TGCGCCAGCAGTGAAGGGGGACAAACTCAAGAGACCCAGTACTTC. The chain recombines TRBV10-1 with TRBJ2-5; D may be TRBD1 (6 bases). The CDR3 extends over 15 amino acids. The V gene's germline CDR1 is WNHNN and CDR2 SYGVQD (reference sequence). Trimming took off 3 bases at V and 2 bases at J, with 13 bases between the two ends.